This T cell receptor beta chain was identified in a study of memory CD4+ T cells and cytomegalovirus serostatus. The method was immunoSEQ multiplex PCR; TCRdb's version includes in-frame clones alone and lacks a portion of them. The sample carries tens of thousands of clones, about 80% recorded once. The CDR3 has 14 residues. Germline V gives CDR1 SGHTA, CDR2 FQGTGA. Trimming removed 3 bases from V and 0 bases from J, with 7 bases in between. The sort gate was single viable CD3+CD4+CD8-CD45RO+ cells for memory CD4+ T cells. Sequences were obtained from memory CD4+ T cells from blood. The chain joins TRBV7-3 to TRBJ2-3; D remains ambiguous. This sequence originates from an adult in good health and CMV-seronegative. Some clones in this sample may be carry-over from other donors' samples. CDR3 sequence (DNA): TGTGCCAGCAGCTTGGGTGCGAGCACAGATACGCAGTATTTT. Translated: CASSLGASTDTQYF.